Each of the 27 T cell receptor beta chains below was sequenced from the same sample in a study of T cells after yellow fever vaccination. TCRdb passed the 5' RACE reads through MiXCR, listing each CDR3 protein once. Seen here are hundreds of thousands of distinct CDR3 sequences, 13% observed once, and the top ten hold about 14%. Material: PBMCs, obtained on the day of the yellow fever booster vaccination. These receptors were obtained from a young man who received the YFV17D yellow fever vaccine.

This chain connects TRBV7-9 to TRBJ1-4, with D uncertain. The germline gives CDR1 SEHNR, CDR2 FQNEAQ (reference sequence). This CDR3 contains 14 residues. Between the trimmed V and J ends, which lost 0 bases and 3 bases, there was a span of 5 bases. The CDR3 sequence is CASSLAQSNEKLFF. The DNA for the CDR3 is TGTGCCAGCAGCTTAGCACAGTCTAATGAAAAACTGTTTTTT.

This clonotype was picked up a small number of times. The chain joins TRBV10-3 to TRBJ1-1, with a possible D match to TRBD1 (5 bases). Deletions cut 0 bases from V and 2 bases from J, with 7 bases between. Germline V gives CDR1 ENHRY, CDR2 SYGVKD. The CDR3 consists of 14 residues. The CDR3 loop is CAISESTANTEAFF. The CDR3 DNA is TGTGCCATCAGTGAGTCGACAGCCAACACTGAAGCTTTCTTT.

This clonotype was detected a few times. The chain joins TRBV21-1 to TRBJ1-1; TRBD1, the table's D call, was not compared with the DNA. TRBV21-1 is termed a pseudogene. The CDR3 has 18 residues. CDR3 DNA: TGTGCCAGCAGCAAAGTCCCCGGACAGGGAGGGTGGTGCACTGAAGCTTTCTTT. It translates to CASSKVPGQGGWCTEAFF.

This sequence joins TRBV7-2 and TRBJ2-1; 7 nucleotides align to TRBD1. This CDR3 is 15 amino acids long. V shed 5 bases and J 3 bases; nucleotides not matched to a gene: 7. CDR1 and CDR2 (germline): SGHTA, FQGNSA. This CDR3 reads CASSRKGDSYNEQFF. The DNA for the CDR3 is TGTGCCAGCAGCCGGAAAGGGGACAGCTACAATGAGCAGTTCTTC.

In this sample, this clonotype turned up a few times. CDR3 loop: CASSVEGGRWDEQFF. In nucleotides, the CDR3 is TGTGCCAGCAGCGTAGAAGGCGGGAGATGGGATGAGCAGTTCTTC. This chain links TRBV9 with TRBJ2-1; TRBD2 matches 7 bases. This CDR3 contains 15 residues. Germline CDR1 and CDR2: SGDLS and YYNGEE. The V and J ends lost 0 bases and 8 bases, in that order; junction bases with no gene match: 8.

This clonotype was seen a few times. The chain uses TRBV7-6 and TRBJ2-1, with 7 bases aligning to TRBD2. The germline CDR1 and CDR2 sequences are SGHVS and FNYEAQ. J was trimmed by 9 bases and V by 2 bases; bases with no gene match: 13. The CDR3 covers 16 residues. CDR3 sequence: CASSLPYRREISEQFF. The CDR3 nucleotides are TGTGCCAGCAGCTTACCGTACAGGCGGGAGATCAGTGAGCAGTTCTTC.

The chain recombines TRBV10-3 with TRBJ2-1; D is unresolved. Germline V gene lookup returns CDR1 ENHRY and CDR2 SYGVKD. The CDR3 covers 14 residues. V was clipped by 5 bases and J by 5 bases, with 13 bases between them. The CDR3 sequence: CAISNSRNNNEQFF. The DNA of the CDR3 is TGTGCCATCAGTAACTCCCGAAATAACAATGAGCAGTTCTTC.

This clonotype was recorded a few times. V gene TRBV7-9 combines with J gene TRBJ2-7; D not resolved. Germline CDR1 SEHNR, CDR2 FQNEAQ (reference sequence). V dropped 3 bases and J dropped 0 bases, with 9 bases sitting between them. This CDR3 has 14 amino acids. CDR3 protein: CASSLDLISYEQYF. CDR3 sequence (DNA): TGTGCCAGCAGCTTGGATCTAATCTCCTACGAGCAGTACTTC.

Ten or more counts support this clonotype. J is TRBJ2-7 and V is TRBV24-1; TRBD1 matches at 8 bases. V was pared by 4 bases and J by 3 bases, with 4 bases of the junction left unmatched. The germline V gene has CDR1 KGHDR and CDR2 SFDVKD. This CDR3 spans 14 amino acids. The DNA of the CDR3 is TGTGCCACCAGTGACCCCGGGACAGGCTACGAGCAGTACTTC. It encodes CATSDPGTGYEQYF.

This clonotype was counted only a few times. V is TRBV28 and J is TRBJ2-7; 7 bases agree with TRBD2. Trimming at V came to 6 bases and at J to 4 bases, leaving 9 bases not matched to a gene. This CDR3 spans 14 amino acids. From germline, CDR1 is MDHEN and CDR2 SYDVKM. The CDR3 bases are TGTGCCAGCAGAGGGGTAGCGGGTTGGTACGAGCAGTACTTC. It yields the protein CASRGVAGWYEQYF.

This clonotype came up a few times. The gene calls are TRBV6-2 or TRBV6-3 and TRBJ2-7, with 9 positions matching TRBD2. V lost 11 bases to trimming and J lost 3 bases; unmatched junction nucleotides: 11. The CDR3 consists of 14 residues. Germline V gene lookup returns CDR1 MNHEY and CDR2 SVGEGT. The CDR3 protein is CAASLAGEYYEQYF. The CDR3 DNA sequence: TGTGCCGCCAGTTTAGCGGGAGAATACTACGAGCAGTACTTC.

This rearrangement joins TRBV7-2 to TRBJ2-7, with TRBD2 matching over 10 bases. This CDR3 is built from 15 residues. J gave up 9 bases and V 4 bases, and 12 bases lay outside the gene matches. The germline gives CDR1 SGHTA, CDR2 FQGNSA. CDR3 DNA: TGTGCCAGCAGCTCCCAGCGGGAGGGGCGGGTGCGGCAGTACTTC. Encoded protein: CASSSQREGRVRQYF.

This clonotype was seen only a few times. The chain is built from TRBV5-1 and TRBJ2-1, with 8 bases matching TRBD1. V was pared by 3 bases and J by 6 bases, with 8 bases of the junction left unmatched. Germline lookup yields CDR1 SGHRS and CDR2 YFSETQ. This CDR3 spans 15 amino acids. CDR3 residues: CASSSPGTGSNEQFF. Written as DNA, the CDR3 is TGCGCCAGCAGCTCCCCGGGGACAGGAAGCAATGAGCAGTTCTTC.

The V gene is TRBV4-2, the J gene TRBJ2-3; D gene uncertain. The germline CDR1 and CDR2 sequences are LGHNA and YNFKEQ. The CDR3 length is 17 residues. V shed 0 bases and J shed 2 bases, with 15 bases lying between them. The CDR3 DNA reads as TGTGCCAGCAGCCAAGATCTCGTGGTGGTTCCCACAGATACGCAGTATTTT. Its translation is CASSQDLVVVPTDTQYF.

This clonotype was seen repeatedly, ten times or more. The DNA of the CDR3 is TGTGCCAGCAGTTTTGGGGGTCGGAGCTCTGGGGCCAACGTCCTGACTTTC. This sequence encodes CASSFGGRSSGANVLTF. The rearrangement links TRBV5-4 to TRBJ2-6; D might be TRBD1 or TRBD2, each matching 5 bases. The ends were cut back, 5 bases at V and 0 bases at J, with 15 bases in the middle. CDR3 length: 17 residues. CDR1 and CDR2 from the germline V gene are SGHNT and YYREEE (reference sequence).

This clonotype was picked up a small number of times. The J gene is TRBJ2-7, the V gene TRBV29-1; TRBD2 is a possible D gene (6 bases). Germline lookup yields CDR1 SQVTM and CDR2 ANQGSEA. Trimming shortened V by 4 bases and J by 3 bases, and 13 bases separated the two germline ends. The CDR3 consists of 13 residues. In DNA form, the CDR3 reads TGCAGCGTTGTCGGGACTGGCCTCTACGAGCAGTACTTC. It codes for CSVVGTGLYEQYF.

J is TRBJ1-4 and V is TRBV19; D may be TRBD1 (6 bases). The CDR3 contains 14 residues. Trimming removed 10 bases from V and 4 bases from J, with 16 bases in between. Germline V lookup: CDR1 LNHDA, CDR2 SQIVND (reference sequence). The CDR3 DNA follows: TGTGCCACCCAGGGGAAGCTCGGTAATGAAAAACTGTTTTTT. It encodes CATQGKLGNEKLFF.

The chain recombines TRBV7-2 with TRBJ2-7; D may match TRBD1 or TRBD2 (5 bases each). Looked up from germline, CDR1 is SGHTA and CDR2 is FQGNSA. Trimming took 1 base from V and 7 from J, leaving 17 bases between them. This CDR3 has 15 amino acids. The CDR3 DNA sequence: TGTGCCAGCAGCTTAGTGTACGGGGCGATGGGAGAGCAGTACTTC. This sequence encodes CASSLVYGAMGEQYF.

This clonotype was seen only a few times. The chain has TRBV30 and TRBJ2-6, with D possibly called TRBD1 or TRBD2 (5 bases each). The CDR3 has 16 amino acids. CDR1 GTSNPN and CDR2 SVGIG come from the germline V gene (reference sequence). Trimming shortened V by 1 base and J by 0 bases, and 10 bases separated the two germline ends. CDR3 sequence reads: CAWSGGRYSGANVLTF. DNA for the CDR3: TGTGCCTGGAGTGGGGGACGTTACTCTGGGGCCAACGTCCTGACTTTC.

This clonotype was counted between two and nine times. In nucleotides, the CDR3 is TGTGCCAGCAGTTCCTCTAGCGGGCCTAGCACAGATACGCAGTATTTT. Protein: CASSSSSGPSTDTQYF. The chain joins TRBV12-3 or TRBV12-4 to TRBJ2-3; 8 bases map to TRBD2. J lost 0 bases, V lost 4 bases, and 6 bases had no gene match. CDR3 length equals 16 residues.

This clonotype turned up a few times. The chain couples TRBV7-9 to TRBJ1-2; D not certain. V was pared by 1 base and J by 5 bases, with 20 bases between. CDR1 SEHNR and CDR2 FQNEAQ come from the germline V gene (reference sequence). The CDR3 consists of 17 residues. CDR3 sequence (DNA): TGTGCCAGCAGCTTAGTGGAGTTCACGGTGACTCGTTATGGCTACACCTTC. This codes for CASSLVEFTVTRYGYTF. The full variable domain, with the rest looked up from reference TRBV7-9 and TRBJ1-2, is DTGVSQNPRHKITKRGQNVTFRCDPISEHNRLYWYRQTLGQGPEFLTYFQNEAQLEKSRLLSDRFSAERPKGSFSTLEIQRTEQGDSAMYLCASSLVEFTVTRYGYTFGSGTRLTVV.

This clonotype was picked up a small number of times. Here the CDR3 reads CASKTGTSGRGEQFF. The CDR3 DNA follows: TGTGCCAGCAAAACCGGGACTAGCGGGCGGGGTGAGCAGTTCTTC. This sequence joins TRBV6-5 and TRBJ2-1; 12 bases are shared with TRBD2. This CDR3 has 15 residues. Germline V lookup: CDR1 MNHEY, CDR2 SVGAGI. With V trimmed by 7 bases and J by 9 bases, 10 bases remained unmatched.

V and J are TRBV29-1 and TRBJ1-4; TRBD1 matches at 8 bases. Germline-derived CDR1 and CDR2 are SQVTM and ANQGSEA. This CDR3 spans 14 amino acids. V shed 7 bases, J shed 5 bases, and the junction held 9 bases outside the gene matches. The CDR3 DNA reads TGCAGCGCATCCAGGGGGCAGGGAAATGAAAAACTGTTTTTT. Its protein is CSASRGQGNEKLFF.

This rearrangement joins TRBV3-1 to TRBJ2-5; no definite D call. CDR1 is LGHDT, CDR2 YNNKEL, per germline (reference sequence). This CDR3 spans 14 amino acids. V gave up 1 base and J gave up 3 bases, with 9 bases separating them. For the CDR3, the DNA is TGTGCCAGCAGCCAAGTGAGACATAAAGAGACCCAGTACTTC. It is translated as CASSQVRHKETQYF.

CDR3 DNA: TGTGCCAGCTCGTGGGGGGGGAGGTCACCCTACGAGCAGTACTTC. The encoded protein is CASSWGGRSPYEQYF. J is TRBJ2-7 and V is TRBV6-1; 7 positions match TRBD2. CDR1 MNHNS and CDR2 SASEGT come from the germline V gene. CDR3 size: 15 residues. The trim removed 8 bases at V and 2 bases at J, leaving 12 bases unmatched.

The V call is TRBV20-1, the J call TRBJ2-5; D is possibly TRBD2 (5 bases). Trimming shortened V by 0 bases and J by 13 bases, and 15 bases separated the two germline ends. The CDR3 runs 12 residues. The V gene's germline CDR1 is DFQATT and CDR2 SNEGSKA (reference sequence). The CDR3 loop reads CSARDRGAPTYF. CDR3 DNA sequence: TGCAGTGCTAGAGATCGGGGTGCCCCAACGTACTTC.

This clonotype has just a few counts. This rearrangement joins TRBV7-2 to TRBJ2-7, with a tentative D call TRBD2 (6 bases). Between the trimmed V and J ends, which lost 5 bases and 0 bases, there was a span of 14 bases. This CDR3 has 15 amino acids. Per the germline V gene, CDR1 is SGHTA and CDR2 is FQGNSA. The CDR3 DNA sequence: TGTGCCAGCAGCCCCTCCGGGGAGGCCTCCTACGAGCAGTACTTC. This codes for CASSPSGEASYEQYF.